What follows are 5 T cell receptor beta chains derived from one specimen sequenced in a study of blood T cell repertoires in COVID-19. Clones were sequenced by immunoSEQ multiplex PCR, and TCRdb holds only the in-frame ones, with some missing. The sample lists fewer than 200,000 clones, around four fifths occurring once. Sequenced material: PBMCs or T cells enriched from blood (not recorded which). The source is a woman in her 50s in a cohort exposed to, infected with or recovered from COVID-19 (not recorded which).

This clone was counted a single time. The rearrangement joins TRBV19 to TRBJ2-2; D may be TRBD2 (6 bases). The CDR3 has 14 amino acids. Germline CDR1 is LNHDA and CDR2 is SQIVND (reference sequence). Between the trimmed V and J ends, which lost 1 base and 7 bases, there was a span of 10 bases. CDR3 sequence (DNA): TGTGCCAGTAGTATAGGGCGGGGAAACGGGGAGCTGTTTTTT. This codes for CASSIGRGNGELFF.

The sample holds many counts of this clone. J is TRBJ2-2 and V is TRBV6-5, with 11 nucleotides matching TRBD1. The CDR3 spans 16 residues. V trimming: 1 base; J trimming: 5 bases; junction bases outside the gene matches: 3. Germline V gives CDR1 MNHEY, CDR2 SVGAGI. The CDR3 DNA is TGTGCCAGCAGTTACTTCGGGACAGGGGGGACCGGGGAGCTGTTTTTT. Translation: CASSYFGTGGTGELFF.

In this sample, this clone turned up many times. The rearrangement joins TRBV15 to TRBJ2-1; D is undetermined. CDR1 and CDR2 (germline): LNHNV, YYDKDF (reference sequence). The V gene lost 2 bases and the J gene lost 4 bases, with 3 bases spanning the gap. This CDR3 is 12 amino acids long. The CDR3 nucleotides read TGTGCCACCAGCAGACAGTACAATGAGCAGTTCTTC. Amino acid sequence: CATSRQYNEQFF.

The gene calls are TRBV4-3 and TRBJ1-2, with 7 bases fitting TRBD1. Per the germline V gene, CDR1 is LGHNA and CDR2 is YSLEER. The CDR3 loop spans 17 amino acids. V gave up 0 bases and J gave up 2 bases; unmatched junction bases: 9. CDR3 loop: CASSQDRTGLRNYGYTF. In nucleotides, the CDR3 is TGCGCCAGCAGCCAAGATCGGACAGGCCTTAGGAACTATGGCTACACCTTC.

This chain joins TRBV9 and TRBJ1-1; 7 bases are shared with TRBD1. Germline trimming cut 3 bases from V and 7 bases from J; bases unmatched to any gene: 12. The CDR3 runs to 15 residues. The germline CDR1 and CDR2 sequences are SGDLS and YYNGEE. CDR3 DNA: TGTGCCAGCAGCGAAAGCCCCGGGACAGAGTATGAAGCTTTCTTT. Its translation: CASSESPGTEYEAFF.